These 30 T cell receptor beta chains share one sample of origin, sequenced in a study of blood T cell repertoires in COVID-19. Some clones are missing from TCRdb's copy, which holds only in-frame ones; the method was immunoSEQ multiplex PCR. The repertoire holds tens of thousands of clones, with nearly 90% as singletons. The sample consisted of peripheral blood. Receptors were obtained from a woman in her sixties or seventies with COVID-19, enrolled during active disease.

This chain joins TRBV27 and TRBJ2-1; D unclear. The germline gives CDR1 MNHEY, CDR2 SMNVEV (reference sequence). Trimming removed 4 bases from V and 7 bases from J, with 11 bases in between. This CDR3 is built from 13 residues. CDR3 DNA sequence: TGTGCCAGCAGTTACGCCTCCGCGAATGAGCAGTTCTTC. It yields the protein CASSYASANEQFF.

The chain carries TRBV29-1 and TRBJ1-2, with 7 bases aligning to TRBD1. The length of the CDR3 is 12 residues. The germline V gene has CDR1 SQVTM and CDR2 ANQGSEA. V lost 4 bases, J lost 5 bases, and 4 bases stayed unmatched. The CDR3 spells CSVGGGEYGYTF. CDR3 bases: TGCAGCGTTGGAGGGGGCGAGTATGGCTACACCTTC. Based on the CDR3 plus reference TRBV29-1 and TRBJ1-2, the full variable domain is SAVISQKPSRDICQRGTSLTIQCQVDSQVTMMFWYRQQPGQSLTLIATANQGSEATYESGFVIDKFPISRPNLTFSTLTVSNMSPEDSSIYLCSVGGGEYGYTFGSGTRLTVV.

This chain joins TRBV30 and TRBJ1-4, with TRBD1 identical over 8 bases. Germline V lookup: CDR1 GTSNPN, CDR2 SVGIG (reference sequence). This CDR3 has 15 amino acids. The V and J ends lost 0 bases and 10 bases, in that order; junction bases with no gene match: 10. CDR3 amino acids: CAWSVPWAGGGKLFF. In DNA form, the CDR3 reads TGTGCCTGGAGTGTACCTTGGGCAGGGGGCGGAAAACTGTTTTTT.

The rearrangement joins TRBV21-1 to TRBJ1-2. TRBV21-1 is an annotated pseudogene. The CDR3 has 15 amino acids. The CDR3 protein is CASSCVRGEGYGYTF. CDR3 coding DNA: TGTGCCAGCAGCTGCGTCCGGGGGGAGGGCTATGGCTACACCTTC.

This clone was seen only once. The V and J genes are TRBV28 and TRBJ2-3; D not resolved. Trimming removed 5 bases at V and 4 bases at J, with 10 bases between. Per the germline V gene, CDR1 is MDHEN and CDR2 is SYDVKM. This CDR3 is 13 amino acids long. Written as DNA, the CDR3 is TGTGCCAGCAGTGCGGTAGCCCCAGATACGCAGTATTTT. The encoded protein is CASSAVAPDTQYF.

Only one count was recorded for this clone. J is TRBJ2-7 and V is TRBV5-1; D might be TRBD2 (5 bases). CDR1 and CDR2 from the germline V gene are SGHRS and YFSETQ. This CDR3 contains 13 residues. V dropped 1 base and J dropped 7 bases, with 12 bases sitting between them. CDR3 region: CASSLITTGEQYF. In DNA, the CDR3 is TGCGCCAGCAGCTTGATCACAACGGGGGAGCAGTACTTC.

V and J are TRBV7-9 and TRBJ1-2; 7 nucleotides align to TRBD1. In germline, CDR1 is SEHNR, CDR2 FQNEAQ (reference sequence). The trim removed 2 bases at V and 5 bases at J, leaving 5 bases unmatched. The CDR3 length is 14 residues. The CDR3 region is CASSLPPGQYGYTF. DNA for the CDR3: TGTGCCAGCAGCTTACCTCCGGGACAGTATGGCTACACCTTC.

The rearrangement uses TRBV11-2 and TRBJ2-1; 14 positions match TRBD2. The CDR3 runs to 15 residues. V dropped 5 bases and J dropped 12; count of bases not matched to a gene: 9. Germline values: CDR1 SGHAT, CDR2 FQNNGV. The CDR3 spells CASSRGTSGGGGQFF. CDR3 sequence (DNA): TGTGCCAGCAGCCGAGGGACTAGCGGGGGAGGCGGGCAGTTCTTC.

The DNA of the CDR3 is TGTGCCAGCAGCTTGTACTCTAGCGGCGCACAAGAGACCCAGTACTTC. As protein: CASSLYSSGAQETQYF. The gene calls are TRBV5-4 and TRBJ2-5; 7 nucleotides line up with TRBD2. Per the germline V gene, CDR1 is SGHNT and CDR2 is YYREEE (reference sequence). The ends lost 1 base at V and 2 bases at J; junction bases unmatched: 8. This CDR3 region has 16 residues.

This clone was recorded only once. The chain combines TRBV9 with TRBJ2-3, with 7 positions matching TRBD2. Germline V gene sequence: CDR1 SGDLS, CDR2 YYNGEE. The junction had 6 bases not matched to a gene; V was cut back by 4 bases and J by 1 base. This CDR3 region has 15 residues. The CDR3 sequence: CASSRGDPGTDTQYF. The CDR3 coding sequence is TGTGCCAGCAGCCGGGGGGACCCCGGCACAGATACGCAGTATTTT.

The CDR3 region is CAWIQITEAFF. CDR3 coding DNA: TGTGCCTGGATACAGATCACTGAAGCTTTCTTT. This chain uses TRBV30 with TRBJ1-1; D gene uncertain. CDR3 length: 11 residues. V was cut by 4 bases and J by 4 bases, with 7 bases left in between. CDR1 is GTSNPN and CDR2 is SVGIG in the germline V gene (reference sequence).

This chain uses TRBV10-2 with TRBJ2-7, with TRBD2 matching 7 bases. CDR3 length: 14 residues. The ends lost 6 bases at V and 3 bases at J; junction bases unmatched: 8. Germline V lookup: CDR1 WSHSY, CDR2 SAAADI. The CDR3 spells CASRPAGLSYEQYF. CDR3 nucleotide sequence: TGCGCCAGCAGACCAGCGGGATTAAGCTACGAGCAGTACTTC.

The chain couples TRBV6-5 to TRBJ1-1, with D possibly being TRBD1 (5 bases). The CDR3 is 14 amino acids. V was trimmed by 5 bases and J by 7 bases, leaving 17 bases between them. CDR1 and CDR2 (germline): MNHEY, SVGAGI. For the CDR3, the DNA is TGTGCCAGCAGTCCCTACCGGCAGGGCCTTGAAGCTTTCTTT. The encoded protein is CASSPYRQGLEAFF.

The chain has TRBV10-3 and TRBJ2-1; 7 positions agree with TRBD2. This CDR3 spans 16 amino acids. V trimming: 3 bases; J trimming: 7 bases; junction bases outside the gene matches: 12. From germline, CDR1 is ENHRY and CDR2 SYGVKD. The CDR3 DNA sequence: TGTGCCATCAGTGATCTCAGGCTAGCGGCGGATAATGAGCAGTTCTTC. Translating it yields CAISDLRLAADNEQFF.

This clone came up once. The V call is TRBV5-1, the J call TRBJ2-5; D uncertain. The V and J ends lost 4 bases and 7 bases respectively, with 20 bases between them. CDR1 is SGHRS, CDR2 YFSETQ, per germline. The CDR3 runs to 15 residues. CDR3 nucleotides: TGCGCCAGCAGCCTAAGCGACCTCCCCTCGCCGACCCAGTACTTC. Its translation is CASSLSDLPSPTQYF.

V usage is TRBV10-3 and J usage is TRBJ2-1, with TRBD2 matching 8 bases. This CDR3 spans 15 amino acids. Germline-derived CDR1 and CDR2 are ENHRY and SYGVKD. The trim removed 10 bases at V and 4 bases at J, leaving 12 bases unmatched. This CDR3 is CANSKDGGVYNEQFF. As DNA, the CDR3 is TGTGCCAACTCGAAGGACGGGGGGGTTTACAATGAGCAGTTCTTC.

The chain has TRBV6-5 and TRBJ2-7; 9 bases agree with TRBD1. V lost 6 bases, J lost 5 bases, and 11 bases stayed unmatched. The CDR3 length is 15 residues. In germline, CDR1 is MNHEY, CDR2 SVGAGI. As DNA, the CDR3 is TGTGCCAGCAGACGACGGACAGGGGTTTTCAACGAGCAGTACTTC. It translates to CASRRRTGVFNEQYF.

This chain joins TRBV28 and TRBJ2-1; D unresolved. Deletions cut 3 bases from V and 7 bases from J, with 7 bases between. The CDR3 sequence is 12 residues long. Per germline, CDR1 MDHEN and CDR2 SYDVKM. The CDR3 loop is CASSFPKNEQFF. The CDR3 DNA sequence: TGTGCCAGCAGTTTTCCTAAGAATGAGCAGTTCTTC.

The V gene is TRBV10-2, the J gene TRBJ2-5, with 7 bases aligning to TRBD2. CDR1 WSHSY and CDR2 SAAADI come from the germline V gene. CDR3 length equals 14 residues. Trimming cost V 4 bases and J 4 bases; bases outside gene matches: 6. This chain's CDR3 is CASSGTSGGETQYF. The CDR3 DNA reads TGCGCCAGCAGTGGGACTAGTGGGGGAGAGACCCAGTACTTC.

V and J are TRBV6-5 and TRBJ2-3, with 11 positions matching TRBD2. The V gene's germline CDR1 is MNHEY and CDR2 SVGAGI. V lost 0 bases to trimming and J lost 6 bases; unmatched junction nucleotides: 5. The CDR3 loop spans 16 amino acids. The CDR3 sequence is CASSYSPSGGLDTQYF. The CDR3 DNA reads as TGTGCCAGCAGTTACTCGCCTAGCGGGGGGCTGGATACGCAGTATTTT.

The chain has TRBV12-5 and TRBJ1-1; 8 nucleotides line up with TRBD1. J was trimmed by 1 base and V by 6 bases; bases with no gene match: 7. Germline loops: CDR1 LGHNT, CDR2 FRNRAP. The CDR3 consists of 15 residues. The CDR3: CASGLGQGANTEAFF. The DNA of the CDR3 is TGTGCTAGTGGCCTCGGTCAGGGGGCGAACACTGAAGCTTTCTTT.

The chain carries TRBV4-1 and TRBJ2-3; TRBD2 is a possible D gene (5 bases). This CDR3 region has 15 residues. Germline lookup yields CDR1 MGHRA and CDR2 YSYEKL. V lost 2 bases and J 2 bases, leaving 11 bases between the germline ends. CDR3 loop: CASSQNIASTDTQYF. Written as DNA, the CDR3 is TGCGCCAGCAGCCAAAATATAGCGTCCACAGATACGCAGTATTTT.

The rearrangement uses TRBV5-1 and TRBJ2-2, with TRBD1 matching over 7 bases. Germline CDR1 is SGHRS and CDR2 is YFSETQ. The CDR3 has 16 amino acids. V lost 4 bases, J lost 5 bases, and 11 bases stayed unmatched. This CDR3 reads CASSPYETGSTGELFF. In nucleotides, the CDR3 is TGCGCCAGCAGCCCGTATGAGACAGGGAGTACCGGGGAGCTGTTTTTT.

The DNA for the CDR3 is TGTGCCAGCAGCCCGGGACTAGCGGATACCTACAATGAGCAGTTCTTC. This translates into CASSPGLADTYNEQFF. The J gene is TRBJ2-1, the V gene TRBV7-2; 11 bases align to TRBD2. The CDR3 runs to 16 residues. Germline CDR1 SGHTA, CDR2 FQGNSA. V lost 5 bases, J lost 2 bases, and 5 bases stayed unmatched.

The chain carries TRBV11-2 and TRBJ2-1; 10 bases line up with TRBD2. Germline V lookup: CDR1 SGHAT, CDR2 FQNNGV. This CDR3 has 15 residues. The V gene end was trimmed by 6 bases and the J gene end by 4 bases; junction bases not matched to a gene: 6. The CDR3 reads CASRSAGGPYNEQFF. In nucleotides, the CDR3 is TGTGCCAGCAGGTCAGCGGGAGGGCCTTACAATGAGCAGTTCTTC. Supplemented by reference TRBV11-2 and TRBJ2-1, the full variable domain reads EAGVAQSPRYKIIEKRQSVAFWCNPISGHATLYWYQQILGQGPKLLIQFQNNGVVDDSQLPKDRFSAERLKGVDSTLKIQPAKLEDSAVYLCASRSAGGPYNEQFFGPGTRLTVL.

This clone was picked up a small number of times. The same CDR3 is also encoded by other DNA sequences in this sample. This chain uses TRBV29-1 with TRBJ2-2; weak D call: TRBD1 (6 bases). Germline CDR1 is SQVTM and CDR2 is ANQGSEA. The V and J ends lost 7 bases and 3 bases respectively, with 9 bases between them. CDR3 length: 12 amino acids. The CDR3 region has the DNA TGCAGCGCCCCAGGGGACACCGGGGAGCTGTTTTTT. It translates to CSAPGDTGELFF.

This clone showed up just once. The rearrangement uses TRBV9 and TRBJ1-3, with D possibly matching TRBD1 (5 bases). The V end was cut by 0 bases, the J end by 2 bases, with 9 bases between. Germline V gene lookup returns CDR1 SGDLS and CDR2 YYNGEE. The CDR3 loop spans 15 amino acids. CDR3 in DNA: TGTGCCAGCAGCGTAGCCCGGGGGACTGGAAACACCATATATTTT. It encodes CASSVARGTGNTIYF.

This chain connects TRBV11-2 to TRBJ1-2, with 9 bases that match TRBD1. CDR3 length equals 13 residues. Germline CDR1 and CDR2: SGHAT and FQNNGV. Germline trimming cut 4 bases from V and 7 bases from J; bases unmatched to any gene: 4. CDR3 in amino acids: CASSSDRGFGYTF. The CDR3 DNA follows: TGTGCCAGCAGCTCGGACAGGGGCTTTGGCTACACCTTC.

This clone was recorded once. The rearrangement joins TRBV7-8 to TRBJ2-7; 8 nucleotides align to TRBD1. The CDR3 is made up of 14 amino acids. CDR1 is SGHVS and CDR2 is FQNEAQ in the germline V gene. V lost 0 bases, J lost 11 bases, and 9 bases stayed unmatched. In DNA form, the CDR3 reads TGTGCCAGCAGCTTAGCCACAGGGGGACCACCTAAGTACTTC. Its translation: CASSLATGGPPKYF.

The chain combines TRBV3-1 (or the pseudogene TRBV3-2) with TRBJ2-5, with 7 nucleotides matching TRBD2. The CDR3 extends over 17 amino acids. The ends lost 0 bases at V and 1 base at J; junction bases unmatched: 8. CDR1 and CDR2 (germline): LGHDT, YNNKEL (reference sequence). The CDR3 DNA reads as TGTGCCAGCAGCCAAGATCGTTGCCGCGGGGGCCAAGAGACCCAGTACTTC. The encoded protein is CASSQDRCRGGQETQYF.